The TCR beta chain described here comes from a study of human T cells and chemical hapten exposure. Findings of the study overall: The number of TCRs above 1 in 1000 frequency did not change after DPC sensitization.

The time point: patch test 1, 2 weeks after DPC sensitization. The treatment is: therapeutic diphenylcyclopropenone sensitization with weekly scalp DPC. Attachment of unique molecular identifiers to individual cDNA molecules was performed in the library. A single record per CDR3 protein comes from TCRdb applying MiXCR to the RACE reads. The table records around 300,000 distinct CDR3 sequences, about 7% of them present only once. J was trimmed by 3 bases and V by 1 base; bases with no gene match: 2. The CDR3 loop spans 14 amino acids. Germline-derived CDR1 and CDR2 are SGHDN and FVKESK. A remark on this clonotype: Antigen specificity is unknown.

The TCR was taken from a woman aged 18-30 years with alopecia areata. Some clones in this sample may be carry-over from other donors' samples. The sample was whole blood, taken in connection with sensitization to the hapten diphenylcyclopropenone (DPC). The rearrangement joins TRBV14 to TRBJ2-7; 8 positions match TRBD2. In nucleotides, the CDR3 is TGTGCCAGCAGCCAAGTAGCGGGGAGCTACGAGCAGTACTTC. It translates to CASSQVAGSYEQYF.